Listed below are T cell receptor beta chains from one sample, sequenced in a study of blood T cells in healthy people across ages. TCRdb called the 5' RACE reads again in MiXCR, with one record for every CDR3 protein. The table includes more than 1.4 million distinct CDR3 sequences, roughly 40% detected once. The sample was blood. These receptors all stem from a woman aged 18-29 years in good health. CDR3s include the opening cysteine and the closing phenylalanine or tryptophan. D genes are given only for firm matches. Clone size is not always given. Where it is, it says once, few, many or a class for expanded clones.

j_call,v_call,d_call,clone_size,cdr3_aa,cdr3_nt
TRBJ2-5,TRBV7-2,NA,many,CASSFGVGETQYF,TGTGCCAGCAGTTTTGGGGTTGGGGAGACCCAGTACTTC
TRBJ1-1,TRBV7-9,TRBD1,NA,CASSFIQGTEAFF,TGTGCCAGCAGCTTTATACAGGGGACTGAAGCTTTCTTT
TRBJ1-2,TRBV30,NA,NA,CAWRTRQVSYGYTF,TGTGCCTGGAGGACCCGACAGGTGAGCTATGGCTACACCTTC
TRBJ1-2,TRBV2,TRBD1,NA,CASSGDRVAGYTF,TGTGCCAGCAGTGGGGACAGGGTAGCTGGCTACACCTTC
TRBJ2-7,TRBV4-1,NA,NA,CASSQDAAGEQYF,TGCGCCAGCAGCCAAGATGCGGCGGGGGAGCAGTACTTC
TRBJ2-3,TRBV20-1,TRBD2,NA,CSARTPRLLAGGTDTQYF,TGCAGTGCTAGAACTCCTCGACTCCTAGCGGGAGGAACGGATACGCAGTATTTT
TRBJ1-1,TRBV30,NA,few,CAWSVQVNTEAFF,TGTGCCTGGAGTGTGCAGGTGAACACTGAAGCTTTCTTT
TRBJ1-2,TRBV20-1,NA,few,CSAEKTNYGYTF,TGCAGTGCAGAGAAGACCAACTATGGCTACACCTTC
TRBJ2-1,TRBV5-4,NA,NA,CASSLASTVPNNEQFF,TGTGCCAGCAGCTTGGCCTCGACAGTTCCTAACAATGAGCAGTTCTTC
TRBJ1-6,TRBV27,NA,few,CASSLGGVFSPLHF,TGTGCCAGCAGTTTAGGGGGGGTCTTTTCACCCCTCCACTTT
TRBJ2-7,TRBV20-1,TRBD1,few,CSAKSTGVSYEQYF,TGCAGTGCTAAATCGACAGGGGTTTCCTACGAGCAGTACTTC
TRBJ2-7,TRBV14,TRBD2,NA,CTSSHGGGAYEQYF,TGTACCAGCAGCCACGGTGGGGGGGCCTACGAGCAGTACTTC
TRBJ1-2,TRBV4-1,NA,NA,CASSQTDASYTF,TGCGCCAGCAGCCAGACGGACGCGAGCTACACCTTC
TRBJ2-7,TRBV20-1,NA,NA,CSARPSGAYEQYF,TGCAGTGCTAGACCGTCAGGGGCCTACGAGCAGTACTTC
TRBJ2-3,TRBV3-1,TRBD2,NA,CASSSGGGGAYTQYF,TGTGCCAGCAGTTCAGGAGGCGGGGGGGCGTATACGCAGTATTTT
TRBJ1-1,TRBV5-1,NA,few,CASSAQRVNTEAFF,TGCGCCAGCAGCGCCCAGAGGGTGAACACTGAAGCTTTCTTT
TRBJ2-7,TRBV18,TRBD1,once,CASSPPKSTRDRANNEQYF,TGTGCCAGCTCACCACCGAAATCGACCCGGGACAGGGCAAACAATGAGCAGTACTTC
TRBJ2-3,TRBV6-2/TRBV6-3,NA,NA,CASSYSPRTHSADTQYF,TGTGCCAGCAGTTACTCGCCTCGAACTCATAGCGCAGATACGCAGTATTTT
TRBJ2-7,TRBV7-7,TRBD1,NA,CASSSTQGALEQYF,TGTGCTAGCAGCTCGACACAGGGGGCTCTGGAGCAGTACTTC
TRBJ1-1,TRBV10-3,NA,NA,CAIKDGSLEAFF,TGTGCCATCAAAGACGGTTCCCTTGAAGCTTTCTTT
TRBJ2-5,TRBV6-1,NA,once,CASSDSRYEQYF,TGTGCCAGCAGTGATTCCAGATATGAGCAGTACTTC
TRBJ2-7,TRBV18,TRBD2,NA,CASTNYSGSYEQYF,TGTGCCAGCACCAATTATAGCGGGAGTTACGAGCAGTACTTC
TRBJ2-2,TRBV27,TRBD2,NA,CASRIGLAGGTWNTGELFF,TGTGCCAGCAGAATAGGACTAGCGGGAGGGACGTGGAACACCGGGGAGCTGTTTTTT
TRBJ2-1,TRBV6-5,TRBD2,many,CASSLGTSGAYNEQFF,TGTGCCAGCAGTCTTGGGACTAGCGGAGCCTACAATGAGCAGTTCTTC
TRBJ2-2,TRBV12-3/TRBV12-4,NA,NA,CASSFRSSGELFF,TGTGCCAGCAGTTTTCGGAGCTCCGGGGAGCTGTTTTTT
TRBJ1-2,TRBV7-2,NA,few,CASSWTGTSDGYTF,TGTGCCAGCAGCTGGACCGGGACATCAGATGGCTACACCTTC
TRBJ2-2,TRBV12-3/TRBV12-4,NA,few,CASTKNTGELFF,TGTGCCAGCACCAAGAACACCGGGGAGCTGTTTTTT
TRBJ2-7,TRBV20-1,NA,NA,CSAPRDESYEQYF,TGCAGTGCGCCCCGGGACGAGTCCTACGAGCAGTACTTC
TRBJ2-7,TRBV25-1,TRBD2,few,CASSVSPGLAESSYNEQYF,TGTGCCAGCAGTGTCTCCCCGGGACTAGCGGAGAGCTCCTACAATGAGCAGTACTTC
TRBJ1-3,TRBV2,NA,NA,CASTEVFRNTIYF,TGTGCCAGCACCGAGGTCTTTAGAAACACCATATATTTT
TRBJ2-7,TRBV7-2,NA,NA,CASISTGTPDEQYF,TGTGCCAGCATTTCCACCGGGACACCGGACGAGCAGTACTTC
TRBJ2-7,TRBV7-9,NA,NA,CASSLSTVSSYNEQYF,TGTGCCAGCAGCTTATCGACAGTAAGCTCCTACAATGAGCAGTACTTC
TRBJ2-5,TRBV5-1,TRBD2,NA,CASSLRGLADETQYF,TGCGCCAGCAGCTTGCGGGGACTAGCGGACGAGACCCAGTACTTC
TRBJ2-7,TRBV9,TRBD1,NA,CASSASDRGYYEQYF,TGTGCCAGCAGCGCATCAGACAGGGGGTACTACGAGCAGTACTTC
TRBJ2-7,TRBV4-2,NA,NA,CASSQDHQASYEQYF,TGTGCCAGCAGCCAAGATCACCAGGCTTCCTACGAGCAGTACTTC
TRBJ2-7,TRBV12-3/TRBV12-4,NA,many,CASRLGDEQYF,TGTGCCAGCAGACTCGGGGACGAGCAGTACTTC
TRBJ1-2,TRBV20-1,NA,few,CSARLLGGYTF,TGCAGTGCTCGTCTCCTGGGGGGCTACACCTTC
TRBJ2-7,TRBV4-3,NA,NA,CASSQDGLNYEQYF,TGCGCCAGCAGTCAAGATGGGCTGAACTACGAGCAGTACTTC
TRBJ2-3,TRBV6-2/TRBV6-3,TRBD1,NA,CVSSYSARGTDTQYF,TGTGTCAGCAGTTACTCGGCCAGGGGGACAGATACGCAGTATTTT
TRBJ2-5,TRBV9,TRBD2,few,CASSVGSAGGNDQETQYF,TGTGCCAGCAGCGTAGGTTCAGCGGGAGGGAACGACCAAGAGACCCAGTACTTC
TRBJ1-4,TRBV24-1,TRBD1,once,CATSEAGTGADEKLFF,TGTGCCACCAGTGAGGCGGGGACAGGGGCGGATGAAAAACTGTTTTTT
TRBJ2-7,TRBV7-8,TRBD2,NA,CASSPRLAQIREQYF,TGTGCCAGCAGCCCGAGACTAGCCCAGATACGTGAGCAGTACTTC
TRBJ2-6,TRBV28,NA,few,CASSPTYNWMANVLTF,TGTGCCAGCAGCCCCACCTACAATTGGATGGCCAACGTCCTGACTTTC
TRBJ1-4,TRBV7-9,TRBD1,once,CASSYFTLGRQGYEKLFF,TGTGCCAGCAGTTACTTTACTTTGGGCCGACAGGGGTATGAAAAACTGTTTTTT
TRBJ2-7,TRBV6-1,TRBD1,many,CASSGTGGLAYEQYF,TGTGCCAGCAGTGGTACAGGGGGATTAGCCTACGAGCAGTACTTC
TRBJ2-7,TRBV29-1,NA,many,CSARESGTEYEQYF,TGCAGCGCCCGAGAGTCCGGGACGGAGTACGAGCAGTACTTC
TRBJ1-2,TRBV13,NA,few,CASSLEGKGRADYGYTF,TGTGCCAGCAGCTTAGAAGGGAAGGGCAGGGCGGACTATGGCTACACCTTC
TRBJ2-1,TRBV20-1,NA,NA,CSARVGYEQFF,TGCAGTGCTAGAGTTGGGTATGAGCAGTTCTTC
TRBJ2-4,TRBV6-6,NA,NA,CASSDLLGQDQYF,TGTGCCAGCAGTGATTTGCTGGGCCAGGATCAGTACTTC
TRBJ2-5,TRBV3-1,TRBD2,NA,CASSEFWGGETQYF,TGTGCCAGCAGCGAGTTTTGGGGGGGAGAGACCCAGTACTTC
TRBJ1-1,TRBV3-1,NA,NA,CASSSAGTANTEAFF,TGTGCCAGCAGCTCAGCCGGGACGGCGAACACTGAAGCTTTCTTT
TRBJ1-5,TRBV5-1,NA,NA,CASRLGVGGNQPQHF,TGCGCCAGCAGACTAGGGGTCGGGGGCAATCAGCCCCAGCATTTT
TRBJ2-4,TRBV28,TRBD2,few,CASTPRTGGSKNIQYF,TGTGCCAGCACCCCGAGAACGGGGGGTTCCAAAAACATTCAGTACTTC
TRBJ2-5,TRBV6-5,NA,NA,CASTTVGNEQYF,TGTGCCAGCACTACTGTAGGCAATGAGCAGTACTTC
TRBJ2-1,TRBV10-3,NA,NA,CAITDSGSSYNEQFF,TGTGCCATCACTGATAGCGGAAGCTCCTACAATGAGCAGTTCTTC
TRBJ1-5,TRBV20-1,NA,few,CSASVPLGYLKPQHF,TGCAGTGCTAGCGTACCGTTGGGGTACCTCAAGCCCCAGCATTTT